This T cell receptor beta chain was sequenced in a study of blood T cell repertoires in COVID-19. This CDR3 is built from 14 residues. Germline trimming cut 11 bases from V and 8 bases from J; bases unmatched to any gene: 13. Germline values: CDR1 SGHVS, CDR2 FQNEAQ. Here immunoSEQ multiplex PCR was the method, and the copy in TCRdb shows in-frame clones only, minus some. The top ten clones hold about 1.7% of a sample with 350,000 to 450,000 clones, roughly 89% of them seen once. Material: PBMCs or T cells enriched from blood (not recorded which). This receptor was taken from a woman aged 25 to 39 who had recovered from COVID-19. The rearrangement links TRBV7-8 to TRBJ1-4; 8 bases map to TRBD1. The CDR3 nucleotides read TGTGCCGCCCCTGGCGGACAGGGCACAGAAAAACTGTTTTTT. Translating gives CAAPGGQGTEKLFF.